Each of the 17 T cell receptor beta chains below was sequenced from the same sample in a study of OX40 agonist ivuxolimab in advanced cancers. Profiled with immunoSEQ multiplex PCR; TCRdb holds only in-frame clones, not every one. The sample includes tens of thousands of clones, about 89% of them seen just once. The sample was CD4+ or CD8+ T cells sorted from blood, taken in a trial of the OX40 agonist ivuxolimab. These TCRs come from an adult with an advanced solid tumor such as melanoma, head and neck, liver or kidney cancer.

This chain uses TRBV15 with TRBJ2-3; 8 bases map to TRBD2. CDR1 and CDR2 from the germline V gene are LNHNV and YYDKDF (reference sequence). The CDR3 length is 18 residues. V shed 4 bases, J shed 5 bases, and the junction held 17 bases outside the gene matches. The DNA of the CDR3 is TGTGCCACCAGCACACCCCGGGACTCCCCCGCGGGAGGAGATACGCAGTATTTT. It specifies CATSTPRDSPAGGDTQYF.

The V and J genes are TRBV4-1 and TRBJ1-2; D remains ambiguous. The V end was cut by 0 bases, the J end by 7 bases, with 15 bases between. CDR3 size: 15 residues. CDR1 is MGHRA and CDR2 is YSYEKL in the germline V gene. CDR3 coding DNA: TGCGCCAGCAGCCAAGATCTCAGCCCAGGCGTTGGCTACACCTTC. Its protein is CASSQDLSPGVGYTF.

The chain uses TRBV7-3 and TRBJ2-1, with 12 nucleotides matching TRBD2. After removal of 0 bases from V and 9 bases from J, the junction contained 6 bases not matched to a gene. Germline loops: CDR1 SGHTA, CDR2 FQGTGA. The CDR3 loop spans 16 amino acids. DNA for the CDR3: TGTGCCAGCAGCTTAACAGGGACTAGCGGGTTAGTTGAGCAGTTCTTC. This gives the protein CASSLTGTSGLVEQFF. Combining the CDR3 with reference TRBV7-3 and TRBJ2-1 gives the whole variable domain GAGVSQTPSNKVTEKGKYVELRCDPISGHTALYWYRQSLGQGPEFLIYFQGTGAADDSGLPNDRFFAVRPEGSVSTLKIQRTERGDSAVYLCASSLTGTSGLVEQFFGPGTRLTVL.

The V call is TRBV6-5, the J call TRBJ2-7, with TRBD1 matching 7 bases. Germline values: CDR1 MNHEY, CDR2 SVGAGI. The CDR3 has 11 amino acids. V lost 9 bases, J lost 4 bases, and 3 bases stayed unmatched. The CDR3 sequence: CARDRTYEQYF. The CDR3 DNA reads as TGTGCCAGGGACAGGACTTACGAGCAGTACTTC.

This chain uses TRBV11-2 with TRBJ2-5; D gene uncertain. This CDR3 is built from 13 residues. Germline-derived CDR1 and CDR2 are SGHAT and FQNNGV. Trimming removed 1 base at V and 2 bases at J, with 5 bases between. CDR3 protein: CASSLVGQETQYF. The CDR3 nucleotides read TGTGCCAGCAGCTTAGTGGGACAAGAGACCCAGTACTTC.

The V call is TRBV4-1, the J call TRBJ2-1, with TRBD1 identical over 8 bases. This CDR3 contains 14 residues. Germline assignment: CDR1 MGHRA and CDR2 YSYEKL. J lost 5 bases, V lost 3 bases, and 3 bases had no gene match. For the CDR3, the DNA is TGCGCCAGCAGCCAGTCACAGGGGGACAATGAGCAGTTCTTC. Translation gives CASSQSQGDNEQFF.

The rearrangement uses TRBV30 and TRBJ2-1, with 7 bases lining up with TRBD1. The V gene's germline CDR1 is GTSNPN and CDR2 SVGIG (reference sequence). CDR3 size: 14 residues. J was trimmed by 2 bases and V by 4 bases; bases with no gene match: 5. CDR3: CAWTAQGTYNEQFF. CDR3 nucleotides: TGTGCCTGGACGGCACAGGGGACCTACAATGAGCAGTTCTTC.

The chain has TRBV11-2 and TRBJ1-1; a weak D match, TRBD1 (5 bases). Germline lookup yields CDR1 SGHAT and CDR2 FQNNGV. The CDR3 is 17 amino acids. Deletions cut 7 bases from V and 4 bases from J, with 25 bases between. CDR3 amino acids: CASTFPWVPGPLTEAFF. The CDR3 coding sequence is TGTGCCAGCACCTTCCCTTGGGTCCCAGGGCCCCTCACTGAAGCTTTCTTT.

The V call is TRBV5-4, the J call TRBJ2-7; 11 bases line up with TRBD2. The CDR3 covers 17 residues. Trimming took 4 bases from V and 3 from J; bases not matched to a gene: 12. Germline CDR1 is SGHNT and CDR2 is YYREEE (reference sequence). CDR3 coding DNA: TGTGCCAGCAGCCAAGGAATCGTTCTAGCGGGAGGCTACGAGCAGTACTTC. It specifies CASSQGIVLAGGYEQYF. Supplemented by reference TRBV5-4 and TRBJ2-7, the full variable domain reads ETGVTQSPTHLIKTRGQQVTLRCSSQSGHNTVSWYQQALGQGPQFIFQYYREEENGRGNFPPRFSGLQFPNYSSELNVNALELDDSALYLCASSQGIVLAGGYEQYFGPGTRLTVT.

The genes are TRBV11-2 and TRBJ1-1; D ambiguous. The CDR3 is 12 residues long. V was clipped by 5 bases and J by 5 bases, with 9 bases between them. CDR1 and CDR2 (germline): SGHAT, FQNNGV. CDR3 region: CASSPSGTEAFF. The CDR3 nucleotides are TGTGCCAGCAGCCCTAGCGGGACTGAAGCTTTCTTT.

The chain carries TRBV9 and TRBJ2-3; D not resolved. Trimming stripped 0 bases from V and 1 base from J, with 12 bases between. Germline V gives CDR1 SGDLS, CDR2 YYNGEE. The CDR3 runs 16 residues. The CDR3 here is CASSVGGRMGTDTQYF. The CDR3 DNA is TGTGCCAGCAGCGTAGGAGGAAGGATGGGCACAGATACGCAGTATTTT.

The rearrangement joins TRBV5-6 to TRBJ2-3; D is ambiguous. CDR3 length: 11 residues. Per germline, CDR1 SGHDT and CDR2 YYEEEE. The V end was cut by 2 bases, the J end by 3 bases, with 1 base between. The DNA for the CDR3 is TGTGCCAGCAGCTTTACAGATACGCAGTATTTT. Amino acids: CASSFTDTQYF.

This clone appeared a single time. The chain couples TRBV4-1 to TRBJ2-7; TRBD2 aligns across 7 bases. Trimming removed 4 bases from V and 2 bases from J; junction bases left unmatched: 5. The CDR3 loop spans 14 amino acids. Germline CDR1 MGHRA, CDR2 YSYEKL. The CDR3 sequence: CASSLLRGAYEQYF. The CDR3 DNA reads as TGCGCCAGCAGCCTCCTTCGGGGGGCCTACGAGCAGTACTTC.

The gene calls are TRBV9 and TRBJ2-7; 10 nucleotides align to TRBD1. This CDR3 is 15 amino acids long. Trimming took 0 bases from V and 2 from J; bases not matched to a gene: 2. Germline V gene data show CDR1 as SGDLS and CDR2 as YYNGEE. The CDR3 is CASSVAGTGAYEQYF. The CDR3 nucleotides read TGTGCCAGCAGCGTAGCTGGGACAGGGGCCTACGAGCAGTACTTC.

J is TRBJ2-1 and V is TRBV14; 9 nucleotides match TRBD1. After removal of 4 bases from V and 4 bases from J, the junction contained 8 bases not matched to a gene. Germline V gene data show CDR1 as SGHDN and CDR2 as FVKESK. The CDR3 spans 16 residues. CDR3 residues: CASSLHRGRVYNEQFF. The CDR3 bases are TGTGCCAGCAGCCTCCACAGGGGGCGCGTTTACAATGAGCAGTTCTTC. The whole variable domain, filled in from reference TRBV14 and TRBJ2-1, reads EAGVTQFPSHSVIEKGQTVTLRCDPISGHDNLYWYRRVMGKEIKFLLHFVKESKQDESGMPNNRFLAERTGGTYSTLKVQPAELEDSGVYFCASSLHRGRVYNEQFFGPGTRLTVL.

The chain couples TRBV28 to TRBJ1-2, with D perhaps matching TRBD1 (5 bases). Germline-derived CDR1 and CDR2 are MDHEN and SYDVKM. This CDR3 comprises 12 residues. V was cut by 10 bases and J by 6 bases, with 15 bases left in between. The CDR3 is CATRDLGHGYTF. The CDR3 DNA reads TGTGCCACCCGGGACCTGGGTCATGGCTACACCTTC.

The gene calls are TRBV15 and TRBJ1-1, with 7 bases that match TRBD1. V was clipped by 3 bases and J by 4 bases; unmatched bases: 5. This CDR3 spans 14 amino acids. CDR1 LNHNV and CDR2 YYDKDF come from the germline V gene (reference sequence). The CDR3 coding sequence is TGTGCCACCAGCAGGATAACAGGGGTCACTGAAGCTTTCTTT. Encoded protein: CATSRITGVTEAFF.